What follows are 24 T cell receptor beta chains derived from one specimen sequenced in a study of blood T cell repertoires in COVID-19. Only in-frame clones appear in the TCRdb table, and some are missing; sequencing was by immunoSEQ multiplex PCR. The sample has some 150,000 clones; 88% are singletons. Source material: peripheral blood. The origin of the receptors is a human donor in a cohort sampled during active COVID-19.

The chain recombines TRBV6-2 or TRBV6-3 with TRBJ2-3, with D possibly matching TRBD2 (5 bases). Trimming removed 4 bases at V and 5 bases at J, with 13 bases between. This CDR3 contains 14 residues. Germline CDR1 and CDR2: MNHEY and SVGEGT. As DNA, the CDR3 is TGTGCCAGCAGTTTATCACGCGGACTAGATACGCAGTATTTT. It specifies CASSLSRGLDTQYF.

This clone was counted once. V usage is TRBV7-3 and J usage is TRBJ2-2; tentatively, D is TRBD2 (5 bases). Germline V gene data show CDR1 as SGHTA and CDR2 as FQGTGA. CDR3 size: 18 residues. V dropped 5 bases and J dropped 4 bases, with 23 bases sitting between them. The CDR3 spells CASSGVPLPPRGTGELFF. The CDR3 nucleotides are TGTGCCAGCAGCGGTGTGCCACTACCTCCTCGGGGCACCGGGGAGCTGTTTTTT.

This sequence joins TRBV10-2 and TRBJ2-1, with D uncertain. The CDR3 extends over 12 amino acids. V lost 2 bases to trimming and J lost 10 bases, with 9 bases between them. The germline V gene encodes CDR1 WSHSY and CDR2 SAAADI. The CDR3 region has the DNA TGCGCCAGCAGTGAGGACACCCAGGAGCAGTTCTTC. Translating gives CASSEDTQEQFF.

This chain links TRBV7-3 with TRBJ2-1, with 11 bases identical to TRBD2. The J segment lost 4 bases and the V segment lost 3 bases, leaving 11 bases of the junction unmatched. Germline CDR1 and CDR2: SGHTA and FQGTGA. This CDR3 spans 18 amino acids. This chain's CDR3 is CASSFDAGLAAEYNEQFF. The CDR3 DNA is TGTGCCAGCAGCTTTGATGCGGGACTAGCGGCTGAATACAATGAGCAGTTCTTC.

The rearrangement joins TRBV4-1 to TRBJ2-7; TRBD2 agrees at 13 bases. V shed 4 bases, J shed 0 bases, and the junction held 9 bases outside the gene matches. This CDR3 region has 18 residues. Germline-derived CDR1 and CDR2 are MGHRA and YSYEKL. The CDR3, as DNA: TGCGCCAGCAGCCTTCTGGGACTAGCGGGACCGAGCTCCTACGAGCAGTACTTC. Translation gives CASSLLGLAGPSSYEQYF.

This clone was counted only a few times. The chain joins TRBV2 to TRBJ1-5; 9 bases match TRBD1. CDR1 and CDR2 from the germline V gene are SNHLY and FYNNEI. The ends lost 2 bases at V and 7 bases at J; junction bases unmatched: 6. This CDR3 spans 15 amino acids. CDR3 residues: CASSENTGGGQPQHF. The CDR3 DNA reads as TGTGCCAGCAGTGAAAATACAGGGGGCGGGCAGCCCCAGCATTTT.

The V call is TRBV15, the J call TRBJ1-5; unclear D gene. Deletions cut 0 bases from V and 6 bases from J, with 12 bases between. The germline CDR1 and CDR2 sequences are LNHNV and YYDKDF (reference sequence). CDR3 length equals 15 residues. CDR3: CATSRDGRPSQPQHF. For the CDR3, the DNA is TGTGCCACCAGCAGAGATGGGAGGCCAAGTCAGCCCCAGCATTTT.

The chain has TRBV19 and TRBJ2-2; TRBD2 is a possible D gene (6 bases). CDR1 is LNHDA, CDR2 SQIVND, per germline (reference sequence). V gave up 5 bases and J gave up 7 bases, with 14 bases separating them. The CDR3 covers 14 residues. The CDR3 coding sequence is TGTGCCAGTAGTCCTGGCGGGGTGAGCGGGGAGCTGTTTTTT. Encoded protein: CASSPGGVSGELFF.

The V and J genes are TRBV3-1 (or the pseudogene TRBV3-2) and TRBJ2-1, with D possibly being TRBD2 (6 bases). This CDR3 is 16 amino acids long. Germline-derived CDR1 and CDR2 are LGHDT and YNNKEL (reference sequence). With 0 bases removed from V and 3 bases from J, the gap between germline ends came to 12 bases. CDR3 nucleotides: TGTGCCAGCAGCCAAGAAGGGACTTCAAGCTACAATGAGCAGTTCTTC. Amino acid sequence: CASSQEGTSSYNEQFF.

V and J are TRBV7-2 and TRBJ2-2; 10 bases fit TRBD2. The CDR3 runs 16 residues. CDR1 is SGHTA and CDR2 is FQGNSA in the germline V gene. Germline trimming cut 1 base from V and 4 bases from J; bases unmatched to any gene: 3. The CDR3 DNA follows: TGTGCCAGCAGCTTAGGGGCTAGCGGGGGCACCGGGGAGCTGTTTTTT. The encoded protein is CASSLGASGGTGELFF.

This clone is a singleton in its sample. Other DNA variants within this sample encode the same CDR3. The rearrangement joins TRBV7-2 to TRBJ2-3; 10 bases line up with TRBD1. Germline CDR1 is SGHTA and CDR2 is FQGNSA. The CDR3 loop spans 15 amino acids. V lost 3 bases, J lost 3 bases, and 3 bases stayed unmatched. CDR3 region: CASSLDRGFTDTQYF. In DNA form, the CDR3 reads TGTGCCAGCAGCTTGGACAGGGGGTTTACAGATACGCAGTATTTT. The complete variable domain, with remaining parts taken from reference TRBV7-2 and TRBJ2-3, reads GAGVSQSPSNKVTEKGKDVELRCDPISGHTALYWYRQSLGQGLEFLIYFQGNSAPDKSGLPSDRFSAERTGGSVSTLTIQRTQQEDSAVYLCASSLDRGFTDTQYFGPGTRLTVL.

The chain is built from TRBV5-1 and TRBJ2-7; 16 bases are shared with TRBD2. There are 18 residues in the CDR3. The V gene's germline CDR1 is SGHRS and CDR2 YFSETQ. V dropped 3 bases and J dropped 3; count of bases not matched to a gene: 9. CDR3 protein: CASSWWGLAGGRDYEQYF. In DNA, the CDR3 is TGCGCCAGCAGCTGGTGGGGACTAGCGGGAGGGCGAGACTACGAGCAGTACTTC.

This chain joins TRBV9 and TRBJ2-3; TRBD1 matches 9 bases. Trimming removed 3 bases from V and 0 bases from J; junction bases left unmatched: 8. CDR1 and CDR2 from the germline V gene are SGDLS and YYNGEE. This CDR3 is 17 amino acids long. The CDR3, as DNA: TGTGCCAGCAGCGCTGTGGGGACAGGGAGGAGCACAGATACGCAGTATTTT. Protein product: CASSAVGTGRSTDTQYF.

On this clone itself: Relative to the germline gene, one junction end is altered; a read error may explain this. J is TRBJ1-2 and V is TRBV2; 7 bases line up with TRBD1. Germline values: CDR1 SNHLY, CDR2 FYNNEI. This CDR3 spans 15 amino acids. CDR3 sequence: CASREELTGDYGYTF. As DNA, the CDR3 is TGTGCCAGCAGGGAAGAATTAACAGGGGACTATGGCTACACCTTC. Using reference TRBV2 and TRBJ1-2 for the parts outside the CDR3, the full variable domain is EPEVTQTPSHQVTQMGQEVILRCVPISNHLYFYWYRQILGQKVEFLVSFYNNEISEKSEIFDDQFSVERPDGSNFTLKIRSTKLEDSAMYFCASREELTGDYGYTFGSGTRLTVV.

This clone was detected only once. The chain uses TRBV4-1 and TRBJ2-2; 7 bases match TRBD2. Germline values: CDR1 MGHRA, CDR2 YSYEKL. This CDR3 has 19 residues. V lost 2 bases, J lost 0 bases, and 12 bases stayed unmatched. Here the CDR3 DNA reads TGCGCCAGCAGCCAACGTCTGGCAGTCGGGACTACGAACACCGGGGAGCTGTTTTTT. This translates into CASSQRLAVGTTNTGELFF.

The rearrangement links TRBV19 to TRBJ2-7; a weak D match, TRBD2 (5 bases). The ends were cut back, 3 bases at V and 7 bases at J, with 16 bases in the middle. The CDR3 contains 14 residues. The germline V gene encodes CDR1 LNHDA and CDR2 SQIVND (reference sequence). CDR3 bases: TGTGCCAGTAGTATCGTCCCCACCCGGGGAGAGCAGTACTTC. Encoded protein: CASSIVPTRGEQYF.

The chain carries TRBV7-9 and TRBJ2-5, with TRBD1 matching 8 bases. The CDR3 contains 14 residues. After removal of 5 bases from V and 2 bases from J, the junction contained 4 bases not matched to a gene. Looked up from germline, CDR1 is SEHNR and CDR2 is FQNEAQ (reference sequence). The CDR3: CASSLRTGQETQYF. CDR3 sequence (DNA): TGTGCCAGCAGCCTAAGGACAGGGCAAGAGACCCAGTACTTC.

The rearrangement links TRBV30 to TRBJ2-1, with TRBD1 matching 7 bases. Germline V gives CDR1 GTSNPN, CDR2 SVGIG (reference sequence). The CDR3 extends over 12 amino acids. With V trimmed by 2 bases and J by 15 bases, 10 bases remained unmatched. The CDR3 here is CAWSPGQERWFF. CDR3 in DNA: TGTGCCTGGAGTCCCGGACAGGAAAGGTGGTTCTTC.

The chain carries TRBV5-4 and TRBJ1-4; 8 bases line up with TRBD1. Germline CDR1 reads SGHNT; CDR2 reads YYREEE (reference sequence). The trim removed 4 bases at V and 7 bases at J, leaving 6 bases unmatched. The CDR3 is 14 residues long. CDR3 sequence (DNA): TGTGCCAGCAGCCTAGACAGGGGTGGTGAAAAACTGTTTTTT. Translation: CASSLDRGGEKLFF.

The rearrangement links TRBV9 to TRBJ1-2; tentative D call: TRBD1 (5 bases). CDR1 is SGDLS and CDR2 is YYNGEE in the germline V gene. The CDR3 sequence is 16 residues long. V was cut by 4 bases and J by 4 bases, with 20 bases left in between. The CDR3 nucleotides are TGTGCCAGCAGCCCCACGGGGGAAGGGCGGGTCTATGGCTACACCTTC. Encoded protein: CASSPTGEGRVYGYTF.

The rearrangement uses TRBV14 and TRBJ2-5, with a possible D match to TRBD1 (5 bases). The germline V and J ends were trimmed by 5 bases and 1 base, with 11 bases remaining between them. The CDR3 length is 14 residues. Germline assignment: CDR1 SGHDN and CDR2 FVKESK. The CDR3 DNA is TGTGCCAGCAGCGTGGGGCTGGGCCAAGAGACCCAGTACTTC. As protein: CASSVGLGQETQYF.

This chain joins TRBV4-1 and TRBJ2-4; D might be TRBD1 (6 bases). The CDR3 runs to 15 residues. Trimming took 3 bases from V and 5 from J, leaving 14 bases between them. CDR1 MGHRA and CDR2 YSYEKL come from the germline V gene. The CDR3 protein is CASSQDRRDENIQYF. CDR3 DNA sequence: TGCGCCAGCAGCCAGGACAGACGAGACGAAAACATTCAGTACTTC.

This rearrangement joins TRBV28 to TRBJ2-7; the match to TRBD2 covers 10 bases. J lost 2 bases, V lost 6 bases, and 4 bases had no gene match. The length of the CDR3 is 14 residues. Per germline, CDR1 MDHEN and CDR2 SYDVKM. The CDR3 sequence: CASRRAGGPYEQYF. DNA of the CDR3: TGTGCCAGCAGGAGAGCGGGAGGGCCCTACGAGCAGTACTTC.

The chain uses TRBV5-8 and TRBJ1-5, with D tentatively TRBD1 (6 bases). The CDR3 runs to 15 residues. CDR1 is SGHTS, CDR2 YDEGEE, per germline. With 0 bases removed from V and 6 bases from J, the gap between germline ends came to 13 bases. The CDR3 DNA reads TGTGCCAGCAGCTTGGTAGGGGGTGTGAGTCAGCCCCAGCATTTT. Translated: CASSLVGGVSQPQHF. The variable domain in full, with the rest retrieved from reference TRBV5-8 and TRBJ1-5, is EAGVTQSPTHLIKTRGQQATLRCSPISGHTSVYWYQQALGLGLQFLLWYDEGEERNRGNFPPRFSGRQFPNYSSELNVNALELEDSALYLCASSLVGGVSQPQHFGDGTRLSIL.